Following are 8 T cell receptor beta chains from one sample sequenced in a study of blood T cell repertoires in COVID-19. Only in-frame clones appear in the TCRdb table, and some are missing; sequencing was by immunoSEQ multiplex PCR. The repertoire holds approximately 250,000 clones, more than 80% seen once, with about 4% in the top ten. Source material: PBMCs or T cells enriched from blood (not recorded which). Source of these receptors: a woman in her twenties or thirties with acute COVID-19.

The chain uses TRBV7-3 and TRBJ2-3, with 9 bases aligning to TRBD1. CDR1 and CDR2 (germline): SGHTA, FQGTGA. This CDR3 region has 15 residues. The trim removed 5 bases at V and 3 bases at J, leaving 6 bases unmatched. CDR3 nucleotides: TGTGCCAGCAGCCAACAGGGGGCTCAGACAGATACGCAGTATTTT. Amino acids: CASSQQGAQTDTQYF.

This chain links TRBV6-4 with TRBJ2-2, with 8 nucleotides matching TRBD1. With V trimmed by 4 bases and J by 1 base, 5 bases remained unmatched. The CDR3 consists of 16 residues. CDR1 is MRHNA, CDR2 SNTAGT, per germline. The CDR3 region has the DNA TGTGCCAGCAGTGTTACCGGGACAGGGAACACCGGGGAGCTGTTTTTT. Protein sequence: CASSVTGTGNTGELFF.

The chain uses TRBV11-3 and TRBJ2-7, with 14 nucleotides matching TRBD2. With V trimmed by 3 bases and J by 5 bases, 0 bases remained unmatched. The CDR3 consists of 14 residues. The germline CDR1 and CDR2 sequences are SGHNT and YENEEA. The CDR3 spells CASSLGLAGDEQYF. CDR3 nucleotides: TGTGCCAGCAGCTTGGGACTAGCGGGAGACGAGCAGTACTTC.

This clone came up once. V usage is TRBV27 and J usage is TRBJ1-1; no reliable D call. Germline CDR1 is MNHEY and CDR2 is SMNVEV (reference sequence). Trimming removed 3 bases from V and 0 bases from J, with 11 bases in between. The CDR3 has 15 residues. The CDR3: CASSLYSGLNTEAFF. The CDR3 DNA reads as TGTGCCAGCAGTTTGTATTCAGGTTTGAACACTGAAGCTTTCTTT.

This clone was seen only once. This chain connects TRBV10-3 to TRBJ1-1, with 7 bases fitting TRBD1. Germline V gene sequence: CDR1 ENHRY, CDR2 SYGVKD. This CDR3 is 14 amino acids long. J gave up 0 bases and V 5 bases, and 3 bases lay outside the gene matches. The CDR3, as DNA: TGTGCCATCAGTACCGGGACAGTGAACACTGAAGCTTTCTTT. This sequence encodes CAISTGTVNTEAFF.

V and J are TRBV24-1 and TRBJ2-2, with D unclear. Germline CDR1 reads KGHDR; CDR2 reads SFDVKD. The CDR3 totals 15 residues. V was cut by 5 bases and J by 0 bases, with 9 bases left in between. The chain's CDR3 is CATSGATANTGELFF. CDR3 bases: TGTGCCACCAGTGGTGCCACGGCGAACACCGGGGAGCTGTTTTTT.

In its sample, this clone was seen once. The V and J genes are TRBV9 and TRBJ1-5; unclear D gene. V gave up 3 bases and J gave up 9 bases, with 13 bases separating them. The CDR3 is made up of 13 amino acids. Per germline, CDR1 SGDLS and CDR2 YYNGEE. The CDR3 region has the DNA TGTGCCAGCAGCGAAACAGTTTTGGGGCCCCAGCATTTT. Its protein is CASSETVLGPQHF.

The V call is TRBV5-1, the J call TRBJ1-1; no clear D gene. CDR1 is SGHRS, CDR2 YFSETQ, per germline. The CDR3 spans 14 residues. With 4 bases removed from V and 1 base from J, the gap between germline ends came to 11 bases. The CDR3: CASSGGQTNTEAFF. The CDR3 nucleotides are TGCGCCAGCAGCGGCGGGCAGACGAACACTGAAGCTTTCTTT.